The source of this T cell receptor (beta chain) is a study of OX40 agonist ivuxolimab in advanced cancers. At the level of the study: Partial response was recorded in three patients: one hepatocellular carcinoma and two cutaneous melanoma cases. General study results and limits: Clonal expansion from baseline to week 6 occurred in both CD4+ and CD8+ T cells.

Autoimmune disease history or systemic immunosuppression disqualified patients. A remark on this clone: Its antigen is not known.

Generated by immunoSEQ multiplex PCR, the TCRdb table keeps only in-frame clones and is missing some. The sample yields about 89,000 clones, approximately 90% seen once. This clonotype was sampled from an adult with an advanced solid tumor such as melanoma, head and neck, liver or kidney cancer. Sequences were derived from CD4+ or CD8+ T cells sorted from blood, sampled in a trial of the OX40 agonist ivuxolimab.

The CDR3, as DNA: TGCAGCGTTGTTGTGCAGCGCAAGGTAGATACGCAGTATTTT. Its translation is CSVVVQRKVDTQYF. The V call is TRBV29-1, the J call TRBJ2-3; no definite D call. Germline V gene data show CDR1 as SQVTM and CDR2 as ANQGSEA. CDR3 length: 14 residues. V was cut by 4 bases and J by 5 bases, with 16 bases left in between.